These T cell receptor beta chains were read from a single sample in a study of blood T cell repertoires in COVID-19. The assay was immunoSEQ multiplex PCR, and TCRdb's table has in-frame clones only and misses some. The repertoire holds around 250,000 clones, approximately 85% seen once, with approximately 1.9% in the top ten. Sample: PBMCs or T cells enriched from blood (not recorded which). Receptor source: a woman between 50 and 59 years old who had recovered from COVID-19. Both conserved end residues are trimmed from each CDR3. A D gene is named only where the DNA matches it firmly.

cdr3_aa v_call d_call j_call
ASSDWNSNTGELF TRBV5-1 NA TRBJ2-2
AISESPLGQSYEQY TRBV10-3 NA TRBJ2-7
ATSREGSWNTEAF TRBV15 NA TRBJ1-1
ASRQDRPNEKLF TRBV2 NA TRBJ1-4
ASSTGQNTEAF TRBV5-1 NA TRBJ1-1
ASSFQGATYEQY TRBV5-1 TRBD1 TRBJ2-7
ASSWTGISNTEAF TRBV7-2 TRBD1 TRBJ1-1
ASSYTGGAERETQY TRBV11-3 TRBD1 TRBJ2-5
ASSRDLAGGTDTQY TRBV19 TRBD2 TRBJ2-3
AISEGQGGDQPQH TRBV10-3 TRBD1 TRBJ1-5
ASRPTLQGTEAF TRBV7-8 TRBD1 TRBJ1-1
ASSVEGGPYGYT TRBV9 NA TRBJ1-2
ASRNEGAGGTGELF TRBV5-4 NA TRBJ2-2
ASSSPRTRQETQY TRBV6-5 TRBD2 TRBJ2-5
ASSLRGGTSNFYEQY TRBV27 TRBD2 TRBJ2-7
ASSISGALNEQF TRBV19 NA TRBJ2-1
ASRTSGRGDEQY TRBV5-1 TRBD2 TRBJ2-7
ASSLVWADEQF TRBV7-2 NA TRBJ2-1
ASSQDTAVSTDTQY TRBV3-1/TRBV3-2 NA TRBJ2-3
ASSLSRQLISGANVLT TRBV5-1 NA TRBJ2-6
ASRLGQGRNEQF TRBV13 TRBD1 TRBJ2-1
ASSFSSSRRTGVNTGELF TRBV5-1 TRBD1 TRBJ2-2
ASNPQGASSNQPQH TRBV16 TRBD1 TRBJ1-5
ASSLLGPTEAF TRBV7-9 NA TRBJ1-1
AIRWTGDGYT TRBV10-3 TRBD1 TRBJ1-2
AIRRNAPDTEAF TRBV10-3 NA TRBJ1-1
ASSSTGGYT TRBV12-3/TRBV12-4 NA TRBJ1-2
ATSRVFVMNTEAF TRBV15 NA TRBJ1-1
ASSFLKGQNEKLF TRBV5-6 NA TRBJ1-4
ASSLDLGLAGVVLYNEQF TRBV11-2 TRBD2 TRBJ2-1
ASSWALGTGGSSYT TRBV5-4 TRBD1 TRBJ1-2
ASSTRQDVLPQH TRBV27 NA TRBJ1-5
ASSTYRYQETQY TRBV23-1 NA TRBJ2-5
ASSLESGRANNEQF TRBV11-3 TRBD2 TRBJ2-1
ATSATGEGDEQF TRBV24-1 NA TRBJ2-1
ASSILSQGARGQPQH TRBV19 TRBD1 TRBJ1-5
ASSRRWTSGPGELF TRBV3-1/TRBV3-2 TRBD2 TRBJ2-2
ASSWASGGTDTQY TRBV28 TRBD2 TRBJ2-3
AISAGPETNEKLF TRBV10-3 NA TRBJ1-4
ASSLGGGGEKLF TRBV5-1 TRBD1 TRBJ1-4
ASSFLGQLDGYT TRBV27 NA TRBJ1-2
ASSLIHGDSGHTDTQY TRBV11-2 NA TRBJ2-3
ASSPGQHYGYT TRBV27 TRBD1 TRBJ1-2
ASSGLAGGTYNEQF TRBV6-1 TRBD2 TRBJ2-1
ASSTDRDEAF TRBV19 TRBD1 TRBJ1-1
ASSFRTGKRANEKLF TRBV28 TRBD1 TRBJ1-4
ASSPPPGGILT TRBV5-1 NA TRBJ2-6
ASSVEAGGPRDEQY TRBV6-2/TRBV6-3 TRBD2 TRBJ2-7
ASSQAHTGLRNIQY TRBV4-1 NA TRBJ2-4
ASSVDGTRKEQY TRBV9 NA TRBJ2-7
ASSIRQGSSANEQF TRBV19 TRBD1 TRBJ2-1
ASSPSGASNEKLF TRBV18 NA TRBJ1-4
ASSVQGARENSPLH TRBV27 TRBD1 TRBJ1-6
ASSWGQENTGELF TRBV5-1 TRBD1 TRBJ2-2